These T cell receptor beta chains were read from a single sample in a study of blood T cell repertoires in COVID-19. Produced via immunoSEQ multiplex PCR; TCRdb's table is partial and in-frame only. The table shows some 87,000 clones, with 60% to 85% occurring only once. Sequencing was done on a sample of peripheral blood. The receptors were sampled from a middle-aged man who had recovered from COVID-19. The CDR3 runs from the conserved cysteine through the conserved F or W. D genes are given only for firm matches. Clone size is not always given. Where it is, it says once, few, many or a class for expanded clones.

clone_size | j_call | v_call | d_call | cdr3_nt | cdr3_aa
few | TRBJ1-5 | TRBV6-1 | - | TGTGCCAGCAGTGAACCGACAGGGCCCCAGCATTTT | CASSEPTGPQHF
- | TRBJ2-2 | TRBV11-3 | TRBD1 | TGTGCCAGCAGCTTGGGTACAGGGGGCTTCGGGGAGCTGTTTTTT | CASSLGTGGFGELFF
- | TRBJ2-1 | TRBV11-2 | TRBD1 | TGTGCCAGCAGCCCGGGACAGCTAAGCTCCTACAATGAGCAGTTCTTC | CASSPGQLSSYNEQFF
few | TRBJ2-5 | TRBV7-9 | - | TGTGCCAGCAGCTTGATCTCGGGAAACCAAGAGACCCAGTACTTC | CASSLISGNQETQYF
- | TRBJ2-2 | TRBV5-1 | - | TGCGCCAGCACCGACAATCCCGGGAACACCGGGGAGCTGTTTTTT | CASTDNPGNTGELFF
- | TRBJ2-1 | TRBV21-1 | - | TGTGCCAGCACCCTGGGAGGTGAAGTTTCCTACAATGAGCAGTTCTTC | CASTLGGEVSYNEQFF
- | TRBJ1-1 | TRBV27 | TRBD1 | TGTGCCAGCAGCAAAGGGACAGGGGCTTTGAACACTGAAGCTTTCTTT | CASSKGTGALNTEAFF
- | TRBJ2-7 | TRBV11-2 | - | TGTGCCAGCAGCTTGGGGCCGGGTTACTTCAACGAGCAGTACTTC | CASSLGPGYFNEQYF
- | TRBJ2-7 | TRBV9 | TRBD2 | TGTGCCAGCAGCCCCCGGGACTACTCCTACGAGCAGTACTTC | CASSPRDYSYEQYF
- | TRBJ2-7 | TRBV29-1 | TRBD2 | TGCAGCGTCCGGACTAGTTTCGAGCAGTACTTC | CSVRTSFEQYF
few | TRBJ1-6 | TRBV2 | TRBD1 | TGTGCCAGCAGTACTGACAGGGGTTCACCCCTCCACTTT | CASSTDRGSPLHF
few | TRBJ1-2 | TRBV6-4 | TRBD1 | TGTGCCAGCAGTGAAGCAGAGGGGGCCGGCTACACCTTC | CASSEAEGAGYTF
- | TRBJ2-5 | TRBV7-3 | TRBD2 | TGTGCCAGCAGCTTAAGCGGGGGGTGGAAAGAGACCCAGTACTTC | CASSLSGGWKETQYF
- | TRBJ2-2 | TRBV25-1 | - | TGTGCCAGTACCTCTATAGCGGCCGGAGGGTCCGGGGAGCTGTTTTTT | CASTSIAAGGSGELFF
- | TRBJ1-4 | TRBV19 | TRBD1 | TGTGCCAGTAGTGCACAGGGGGGGGCCGTGGAAAAACTGTTTTTT | CASSAQGGAVEKLFF
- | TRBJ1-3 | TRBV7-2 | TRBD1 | TGTGCCAGCAGATCCAGGGGGCTGGAAAGAAACACCATATATTTT | CASRSRGLERNTIYF
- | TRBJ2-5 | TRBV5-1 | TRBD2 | TGCGCCAGCAGCTTGGGCCGGACTAGCGGGAGGGCTTACCAAGAGACCCAGTACTTC | CASSLGRTSGRAYQETQYF
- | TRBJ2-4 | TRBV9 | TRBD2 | TGTGCCAGCAGCGTAGGTTTCGGCGGGGGTATTCAGTACTTC | CASSVGFGGGIQYF
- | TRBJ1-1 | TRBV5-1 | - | TGCGCCAGCAGCTCCGGACAGCCAAACACTGAAGCTTTCTTT | CASSSGQPNTEAFF
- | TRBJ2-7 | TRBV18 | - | TGTGCCAGCCCAAAAACAGGGAGCTACGAGCAGTACTTC | CASPKTGSYEQYF
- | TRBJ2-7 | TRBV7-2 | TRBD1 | TGTGCCAGCAGCGTACCACAGGGGGCCCTCGAGCAGTACTTC | CASSVPQGALEQYF
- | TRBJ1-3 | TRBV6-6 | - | TGTGCCAGCCGCCTCCCCAGCTCTGGAAACACCATATATTTT | CASRLPSSGNTIYF
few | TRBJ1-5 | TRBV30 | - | TGTGCCTGGGGGAGGGCGGGGCAGCCCCAGCATTTT | CAWGRAGQPQHF
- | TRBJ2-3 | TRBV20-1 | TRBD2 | TGCAGTGCTTTAAAAGGACTAGGGCAGTATTTT | CSALKGLGQYF
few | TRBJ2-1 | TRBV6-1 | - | TGTGCCAGCAGTGAATCTCGGGTGGAGCAGTTCTTC | CASSESRVEQFF
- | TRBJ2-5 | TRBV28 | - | TGTGCCAGCAGTTCAGGGGAAGAGACCCAGTACTTC | CASSSGEETQYF
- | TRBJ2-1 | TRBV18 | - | TGTGCCAGCTCACCAGGTCGGGGGACGGCCCGTGGTGAGCAGTTCTTC | CASSPGRGTARGEQFF
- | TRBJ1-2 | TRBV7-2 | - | TGTGCCAGCAGCTTAGATCGCCAGTTAGGCTACACCTTC | CASSLDRQLGYTF
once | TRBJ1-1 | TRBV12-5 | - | TGTGCTAGTGGTTTCGGGAACACTGAAGCTTTCTTT | CASGFGNTEAFF
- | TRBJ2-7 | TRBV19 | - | TGTGCCAGTAACTCCCCCTACGAGCAGTACTTC | CASNSPYEQYF
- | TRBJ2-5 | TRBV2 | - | TGTGCCAGCAGCCGGGGCGGGACTCAAGAGACCCAGTACTTC | CASSRGGTQETQYF
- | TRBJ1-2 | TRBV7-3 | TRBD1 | TGTGCCAGCAGCTTACTGGTCGGACAGGGCCATGGCTACACCTTC | CASSLLVGQGHGYTF
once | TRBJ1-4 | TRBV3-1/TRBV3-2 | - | TGTGCCAGCAGCTCGGGCGGGGGGCGCGGTAATGAAAAACTGTTTTTT | CASSSGGGRGNEKLFF
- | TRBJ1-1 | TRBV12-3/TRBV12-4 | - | TGTGCCAGCAGTTTCCCAACTGAAGCTTTCTTT | CASSFPTEAFF
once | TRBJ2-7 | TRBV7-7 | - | TGTGCTAGCAGCTTTTCTATATCTGACGAGCAGTACTTC | CASSFSISDEQYF
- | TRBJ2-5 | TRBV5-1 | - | TGCGCCAGCAGCTTGATGACAGCTCAAGAGACCCAGTACTTC | CASSLMTAQETQYF
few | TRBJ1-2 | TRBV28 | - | TGTGCCAGCAGGCGGGACCTCACCCAAGTCGGCTACACCTTC | CASRRDLTQVGYTF
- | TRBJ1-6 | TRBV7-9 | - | TGTGCCAGCGCACCAGGGCAGGGGAATTCACCCCTCCACTTT | CASAPGQGNSPLHF
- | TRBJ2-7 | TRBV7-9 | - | TGTGCCAGCAGCTTAGCAGCCTTGAGCTCCTACGAGCAGTACTTC | CASSLAALSSYEQYF
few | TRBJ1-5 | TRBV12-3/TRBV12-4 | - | TGTGCCAGCAGTTTTCTTCCCCAGCCCCAGCATTTT | CASSFLPQPQHF
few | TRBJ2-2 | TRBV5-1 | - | TGCGCCAGCAGCTTAAGGGTTTTTGGGGGCTCGAACACCGGGGAGCTGTTTTTT | CASSLRVFGGSNTGELFF
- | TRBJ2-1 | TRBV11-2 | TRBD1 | TGTGCCAGCAGCCATATTCCGGGACAGGGGGCCCCTAGGCAGTTCTTC | CASSHIPGQGAPRQFF
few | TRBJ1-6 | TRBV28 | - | TGTGCCAGCAGTGACCCCCGGGGAGGCCAGCGTTCACCCCTCCACTTT | CASSDPRGGQRSPLHF
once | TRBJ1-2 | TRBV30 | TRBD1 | TGTGCCTGGGGGAGGGACAGGTATGGCTACACCTTC | CAWGRDRYGYTF
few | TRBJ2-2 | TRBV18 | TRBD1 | TGTGCCAGCTCACCGCCGACAGGGACGGCCGGGGAGCTGTTTTTT | CASSPPTGTAGELFF
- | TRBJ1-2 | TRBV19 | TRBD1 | TGTGCCAGTAGTATGGACAGGTTCTATGGCTACACCTTC | CASSMDRFYGYTF
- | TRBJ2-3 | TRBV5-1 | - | TGCGCCAGCAGCTTGGCAGGGGACCTCACAGATACGCAGTATTTT | CASSLAGDLTDTQYF
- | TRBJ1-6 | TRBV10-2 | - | TGCGCCACCACAGGTTCCGGTTATTCACCCCTCCACTTT | CATTGSGYSPLHF
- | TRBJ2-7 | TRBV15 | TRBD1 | TGTGCCACCAGCAGAGATCGGCAGGGGGTGTGGGAGCAGTACTTC | CATSRDRQGVWEQYF
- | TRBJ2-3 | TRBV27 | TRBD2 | TGTGCCAGCAGTTTATCGACGGGGGGGGCGGGCACAGATACGCAGTATTTT | CASSLSTGGAGTDTQYF
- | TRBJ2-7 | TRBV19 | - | TGTGCCAGTAGTACAGGGGTTATGAACGAGCAGTACTTC | CASSTGVMNEQYF
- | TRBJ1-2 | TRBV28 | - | TGTGCCAGCAGTTCCCGGGGGGGAGCCTATGGCTACACCTTC | CASSSRGGAYGYTF
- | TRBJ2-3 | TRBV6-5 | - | TGTGCCAGCACCCCGGGGGTTAGCACAGATACGCAGTATTTT | CASTPGVSTDTQYF
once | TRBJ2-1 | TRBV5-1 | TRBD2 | TGCGCCAGCAGCTTGCGGGGGGACTCTAACAATGAGCAGTTCTTC | CASSLRGDSNNEQFF